Shown below are 7 T cell receptor beta chains from a single sample sequenced in a study of cytomegalovirus exposure and HLA in healthy donors. The PCR contained 60 Vbeta and 13 Jbeta primers. Generated by immunoSEQ multiplex PCR, the TCRdb table keeps only in-frame clones and is missing some. The repertoire holds 150,000 to 200,000 clones, with roughly four fifths as singletons. The material sequenced was PBMCs. These receptors all stem from a young man in good health and CMV-seronegative.

This chain joins TRBV5-1 and TRBJ1-4; D might be TRBD1 (5 bases). This CDR3 is built from 15 residues. V was clipped by 0 bases and J by 8 bases, with 14 bases between them. Germline assignment: CDR1 SGHRS and CDR2 YFSETQ. CDR3 sequence: CASSLGDSPWEKLFF. Here the CDR3 DNA reads TGCGCCAGCAGCTTGGGGGACTCTCCCTGGGAAAAACTGTTTTTT.

This clone was recorded only once. The V gene is TRBV29-1, the J gene TRBJ2-2; 10 nucleotides align to TRBD2. The V gene's germline CDR1 is SQVTM and CDR2 ANQGSEA. V was pared by 6 bases and J by 6 bases, with 13 bases of the junction left unmatched. The CDR3 length is 16 residues. CDR3 coding DNA: TGCAGCGTCCTGACCGGCCCTAGCGGGGGACCCGGGGAGCTGTTTTTT. Translating it yields CSVLTGPSGGPGELFF.

CDR3 in DNA: TGTGCCATCAGTGAGGTACAGGGGCGATCCTACGAGCAGTACTTC. Residues: CAISEVQGRSYEQYF. The chain carries TRBV10-3 and TRBJ2-7; 7 nucleotides match TRBD1. Trimming at V came to 2 bases and at J to 1 base, leaving 5 bases not matched to a gene. The germline V gene has CDR1 ENHRY and CDR2 SYGVKD. This CDR3 is built from 15 residues.

V and J are TRBV9 and TRBJ2-5; TRBD2 matches 11 bases. This CDR3 has 14 amino acids. The trim removed 3 bases at V and 7 bases at J, leaving 5 bases unmatched. Germline assignment: CDR1 SGDLS and CDR2 YYNGEE. This CDR3 is CASSGLAGGRTQYF. CDR3 sequence (DNA): TGTGCCAGCAGCGGCTTAGCGGGAGGGCGGACCCAGTACTTC.

This chain links TRBV5-6 with TRBJ1-6; 9 nucleotides line up with TRBD1. The CDR3 extends over 14 amino acids. Germline loops: CDR1 SGHDT, CDR2 YYEEEE. Trimming removed 4 bases from V and 10 bases from J; junction bases left unmatched: 6. Written as DNA, the CDR3 is TGTGCCAGCAGCCTGGACAGGGGTAGATCACCCCTCCACTTT. Its protein product is CASSLDRGRSPLHF.

The CDR3 DNA sequence: TGTGCCAGCAACTTTGGAGGACCCTACAATGAGCAGTTCTTC. This codes for CASNFGGPYNEQFF. The rearrangement uses TRBV7-9 and TRBJ2-1; TRBD2 might be the D (5 bases). CDR1 and CDR2 (germline): SEHNR, FQNEAQ (reference sequence). Trimming stripped 7 bases from V and 2 bases from J, with 12 bases between. The CDR3 has 14 amino acids.

This clone was counted only a few times. V is TRBV2 and J is TRBJ2-3; 12 bases are a match to TRBD2. Per the germline V gene, CDR1 is SNHLY and CDR2 is FYNNEI. CDR3 size: 16 residues. V lost 2 bases to trimming and J lost 2 bases; unmatched junction nucleotides: 2. CDR3 nucleotide sequence: TGTGCCAGCAGTGAAACTAGCGGGAGGATCACAGATACGCAGTATTTT. This gives the protein CASSETSGRITDTQYF.